The 5 T cell receptor beta chains below all came from one sample that was sequenced in a study of shared clonotypes between healthy human individuals. Measured with immunoSEQ multiplex PCR; TCRdb has only the in-frame clones, and not every one. The sample contains fewer than 1 million clones, roughly 96% of which appear only once. CD45RO-negative cells were positively selected for CCR7, leaving out terminally differentiated effector memory CD45RA+ cells. Material for sequencing was naive CD8+ T cells sorted from blood. The source is a man aged 25-40 years in good health.

This clone was counted between two and nine times. The CDR3 DNA follows: TGTGCCAGCAGTCTCCAGGGTCAAGAGACCCAGTACTTC. This sequence encodes CASSLQGQETQYF. The chain uses TRBV27 and TRBJ2-5, with a possible D match to TRBD1 (5 bases). Deletions cut 5 bases from V and 2 bases from J, with 9 bases between. The CDR3 is 13 amino acids. The germline V gene has CDR1 MNHEY and CDR2 SMNVEV (reference sequence).

V is TRBV5-5 and J is TRBJ2-6, with no clear D. CDR3 length: 14 amino acids. CDR1 is SGHKS and CDR2 is YYEKEE in the germline V gene (reference sequence). Trimming pared 0 bases from V and 1 base from J, leaving 2 bases between. The CDR3 here is CASSLASGANVLTF. CDR3 coding DNA: TGTGCCAGCAGCTTGGCGTCTGGGGCCAACGTCCTGACTTTC.

CDR3 DNA: TGTGCCAGCAGTCACAGGGAGATTTACCAAGAGACCCAGTACTTC. Its translation is CASSHREIYQETQYF. The V gene is TRBV27, the J gene TRBJ2-5, with D possibly matching TRBD1 (6 bases). The CDR3 totals 15 residues. The germline V and J ends were trimmed by 5 bases and 0 bases, with 13 bases remaining between them. Germline CDR1 is MNHEY and CDR2 is SMNVEV (reference sequence).

V is TRBV7-6 and J is TRBJ2-5, with D possibly TRBD1 on 7 matching bases. Germline V gene lookup returns CDR1 SGHVS and CDR2 FNYEAQ. V was clipped by 5 bases and J by 2 bases, with 15 bases between them. CDR3 size: 15 residues. The CDR3 DNA follows: TGTGCCAGCAGCGCCCGGAGGGGACAGCAAGAGACCCAGTACTTC. Protein product: CASSARRGQQETQYF.

The genes are TRBV5-1 and TRBJ2-1; 11 nucleotides match TRBD1. The CDR3 runs to 16 residues. Unmatched junction bases numbered 6, after V lost 4 bases and J lost 3 bases. Germline CDR1 SGHRS, CDR2 YFSETQ. The CDR3 loop is CASSGTGTGGYNEQFF. The CDR3 DNA sequence: TGCGCCAGCAGCGGTACCGGGACAGGGGGCTACAATGAGCAGTTCTTC.